The next 9 T cell receptor beta chains were all read from a single sample in a study of PD-1 blockade in classical Hodgkin lymphoma. The time point: newly diagnosed, previously untreated cHL patient sample. Produced via immunoSEQ multiplex PCR; TCRdb's table is partial and in-frame only. The table shows approximately 47,000 clones, with under 95% occurring only once. Sequenced material: peripheral blood mononuclear cells (PBMCs). The receptors were gathered from a human donor with classical Hodgkin lymphoma.

This chain connects TRBV7-3 to TRBJ1-1, with TRBD1 as a possible D gene (6 bases). Germline V gives CDR1 SGHTA, CDR2 FQGTGA. Between the trimmed V and J ends, which lost 6 bases and 4 bases, there was a span of 15 bases. CDR3 length equals 14 residues. CDR3 sequence reads: CASSPAGDGTEAFF. The DNA of the CDR3 is TGTGCCAGCAGTCCGGCAGGGGACGGCACTGAAGCTTTCTTT.

The chain has TRBV13 and TRBJ2-5; D not resolved. CDR3 length equals 15 residues. Germline V gene sequence: CDR1 PRHDT, CDR2 FYEKMQ (reference sequence). V was cut by 2 bases and J by 5 bases, with 15 bases left in between. The CDR3 region has the DNA TGTGCCAGCAGCTTACGAGTGGCCAGTGACGAGACCCAGTACTTC. It yields the protein CASSLRVASDETQYF.

The gene calls are TRBV6-1 and TRBJ1-5, with unresolved D. This CDR3 region has 15 residues. In germline, CDR1 is MNHNS, CDR2 SASEGT. V was clipped by 1 base and J by 4 bases, with 11 bases between them. The CDR3 coding sequence is TGTGCCAGCAGTGAAGATGTTAACAGAAATCAGCCCCAGCATTTT. This sequence encodes CASSEDVNRNQPQHF.

The rearrangement uses TRBV28 and TRBJ1-1; D gene ambiguous. The germline CDR1 and CDR2 sequences are MDHEN and SYDVKM. V shed 4 bases and J shed 5 bases, with 17 bases lying between them. The CDR3 runs to 15 residues. The CDR3 reads CASSSQRSFKTEAFF. The CDR3 DNA follows: TGTGCCAGCAGTTCCCAAAGGTCATTCAAGACTGAAGCTTTCTTT.

V is TRBV5-5 and J is TRBJ2-7; tentative D call: TRBD1 (5 bases). Trimming removed 0 bases at V and 3 bases at J, with 10 bases between. Germline V CDR1 and CDR2: SGHKS, YYEKEE (reference sequence). CDR3 length: 14 amino acids. CDR3 loop: CASSLVQGNYEQYV. The CDR3 nucleotides read TGTGCCAGCAGCTTGGTGCAGGGTAACTACGAGCAGTACGTC.

This CDR3 reads CASSPGGGGNQPQHF. In nucleotides, the CDR3 is TGTGCCAGCTCACCAGGAGGGGGCGGCAATCAGCCCCAGCATTTT. The V gene is TRBV18, the J gene TRBJ1-5, with 7 bases fitting TRBD1. CDR1 KGHSH and CDR2 LQKENI come from the germline V gene. With 2 bases clipped from V and 2 bases from J, the junction kept 3 bases outside the gene matches. This CDR3 comprises 15 residues. Filled out from reference TRBV18 and TRBJ1-5, the complete variable domain reads NAGVMQNPRHLVRRRGQEARLRCSPMKGHSHVYWYRQLPEEGLKFMVYLQKENIIDESGMPKERFSAEFPKEGPSILRIQQVVRGDSAAYFCASSPGGGGNQPQHFGDGTRLSIL.

This chain connects TRBV6-4 to TRBJ2-6; 7 bases fit TRBD1. The V segment lost 8 bases and the J segment 0 bases; nucleotides outside the gene matches: 10. The CDR3 length is 17 residues. Germline CDR1 is MRHNA and CDR2 is SNTAGT. CDR3: CASVQGTAPSGANVLTF. CDR3 coding DNA: TGTGCCAGCGTACAAGGGACAGCCCCCTCTGGGGCCAACGTCCTGACTTTC.

The V gene is TRBV18, the J gene TRBJ2-5; a weak D match, TRBD2 (6 bases). CDR3 length equals 15 residues. V was shortened by 2 bases and J by 5 bases, with 15 bases between the two germline ends. Germline CDR1 KGHSH, CDR2 LQKENI. The CDR3 region has the DNA TGTGCCAGCTCACCAGGAGGGGACTTAAAGGAGACCCAGTACTTC. Amino acids: CASSPGGDLKETQYF.

The chain is built from TRBV7-2 and TRBJ2-1; D is uncertain. The CDR3 is 13 residues long. The germline V gene encodes CDR1 SGHTA and CDR2 FQGNSA. V was clipped by 1 base and J by 4 bases, with 5 bases between them. DNA for the CDR3: TGTGCCAGCAGCTTAGACAGTTACAATGAGCAGTTCTTC. This codes for CASSLDSYNEQFF.